Below, 11 T cell receptor beta chains from the same sample are listed, as sequenced in a study of T-cell memory formation after mild COVID-19. Each CDR3 protein is one row after TCRdb ran MiXCR on the 5' RACE reads. This table holds roughly 62,000 distinct CDR3 sequences, approximately 9% found once. Specimen: PBMCs or a T cell subset sorted from them (not recorded which). These receptor sequences come from a man between 18 and 29 years old who had mild COVID-19 (a few samples of this study predate the infection). Cell type and time point are not known.

The gene calls are TRBV4-3 and TRBJ1-2; 8 positions match TRBD1. The germline V gene has CDR1 LGHNA and CDR2 YSLEER. J lost 5 bases, V lost 0 bases, and 8 bases had no gene match. This CDR3 has 16 amino acids. This chain's CDR3 is CASSQDYRGIGYGYTF. The CDR3, as DNA: TGCGCCAGCAGCCAAGATTACAGGGGGATTGGGTATGGCTACACCTTC.

The table lists this clonotype with a few counts. The chain is built from TRBV7-2 and TRBJ1-2, with 7 bases fitting TRBD1. V was clipped by 2 bases and J by 8 bases; unmatched bases: 11. This CDR3 is built from 15 residues. Per germline, CDR1 SGHTA and CDR2 FQGNSA. The CDR3 DNA sequence: TGTGCCAGCAGCTTATGGGTGACAGGGATCGACGGCTACACCTTC. As protein: CASSLWVTGIDGYTF.

This clonotype has just a few counts. The CDR3: CASSLASSRTNTEAFF. DNA of the CDR3: TGTGCCAGCAGCTTAGCCTCTAGCAGGACGAACACTGAAGCTTTCTTT. The V and J genes are TRBV7-2 and TRBJ1-1; D is uncertain. V shed 0 bases and J shed 1 base, with 12 bases lying between them. The CDR3 runs to 16 residues. From germline, CDR1 is SGHTA and CDR2 FQGNSA.

This clonotype was recorded many times. This chain joins TRBV7-9 and TRBJ2-3; tentative D call: TRBD1 (5 bases). CDR3 size: 14 residues. V was trimmed by 4 bases and J by 2 bases, leaving 10 bases between them. CDR1 and CDR2 from the germline V gene are SEHNR and FQNEAQ (reference sequence). The CDR3, as DNA: TGTGCCAGCAGCTCAGGGCGGCCCACAGATACGCAGTATTTT. Translation gives CASSSGRPTDTQYF.

This chain links TRBV12-3 or TRBV12-4 with TRBJ1-1; no clear D gene. The CDR3 runs to 13 residues. Trimming removed 0 bases from V and 6 bases from J, with 8 bases in between. The CDR3: CASSLAEGAEAFF. DNA for the CDR3: TGTGCCAGCAGTTTAGCCGAGGGCGCTGAAGCTTTCTTT.

V and J are TRBV19 and TRBJ2-7, with D possibly TRBD2 on 5 matching bases. The CDR3 extends over 14 amino acids. Germline CDR1 LNHDA, CDR2 SQIVND (reference sequence). Trimming removed 3 bases at V and 6 bases at J, with 15 bases between. CDR3 bases: TGTGCCAGTAGTATGGCCCTATTGGCGGGCGAGCAGTACTTC. Translation gives CASSMALLAGEQYF.

The chain employs TRBV20-1 and TRBJ1-2, with D unresolved. The CDR3 has 11 amino acids. The germline V and J ends were trimmed by 2 bases and 3 bases, with 4 bases remaining between them. CDR1 is DFQATT, CDR2 SNEGSKA, per germline (reference sequence). CDR3 sequence reads: CSARQDYGYTF. The CDR3, as DNA: TGCAGTGCTAGACAGGACTATGGCTACACCTTC.

This clonotype occurred a few times. The rearrangement links TRBV20-1 to TRBJ2-3; D is possibly TRBD2 (7 bases). This CDR3 region has 15 residues. The germline V and J ends were trimmed by 0 bases and 6 bases, with 16 bases remaining between them. Germline V gene lookup returns CDR1 DFQATT and CDR2 SNEGSKA (reference sequence). The CDR3 spells CSARDLRGGGDTQYF. The DNA for the CDR3 is TGCAGTGCTAGAGATCTGAGGGGGGGAGGGGATACGCAGTATTTT.

This clonotype was detected only a few times. The chain joins TRBV19 to TRBJ1-2; D gene ambiguous. V lost 2 bases to trimming and J lost 3 bases, with 19 bases between them. Looked up from germline, CDR1 is LNHDA and CDR2 is SQIVND (reference sequence). The CDR3 is 17 amino acids. The CDR3 DNA is TGTGCCAGTAGTATATTGCAAGCTACCTTCGGCTACTATGGCTACACCTTC. Amino acids: CASSILQATFGYYGYTF.

At least ten counts were recorded for this clonotype. The CDR3 sequence is CASSFLTRGEYEQYF. In DNA form, the CDR3 reads TGTGCCAGCAGCTTTCTCACCCGGGGGGAGTACGAGCAGTACTTC. The gene calls are TRBV5-6 and TRBJ2-7; TRBD2 aligns across 7 bases. Germline V gene sequence: CDR1 SGHDT, CDR2 YYEEEE. The CDR3 is 15 residues long. V gave up 2 bases and J gave up 4 bases; unmatched junction bases: 9.

The J gene is TRBJ2-3, the V gene TRBV7-2, with D unclear. Trimming took 5 bases from V and 14 from J, leaving 20 bases between them. Germline CDR1 reads SGHTA; CDR2 reads FQGNSA. The CDR3 consists of 13 residues. CDR3 region: CASSADRTAMVYF. The DNA for the CDR3 is TGTGCCAGCAGCGCAGATAGGACGGCAATGGTGTATTTT. The variable domain in full, with the rest retrieved from reference TRBV7-2 and TRBJ2-3, is GAGVSQSPSNKVTEKGKDVELRCDPISGHTALYWYRQSLGQGLEFLIYFQGNSAPDKSGLPSDRFSAERTGGSVSTLTIQRTQQEDSAVYLCASSADRTAMVYFGPGTRLTVL.